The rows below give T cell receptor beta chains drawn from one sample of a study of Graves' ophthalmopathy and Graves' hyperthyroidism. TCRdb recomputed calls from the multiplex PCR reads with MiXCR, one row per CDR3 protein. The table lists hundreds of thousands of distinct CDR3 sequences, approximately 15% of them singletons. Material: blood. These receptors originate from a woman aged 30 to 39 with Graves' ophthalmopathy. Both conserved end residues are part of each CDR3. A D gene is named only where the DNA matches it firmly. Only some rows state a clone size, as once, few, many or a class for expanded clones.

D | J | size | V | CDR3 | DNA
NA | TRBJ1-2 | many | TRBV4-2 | CASSQAPGLSVGYTF | TGTGCCAGCAGCCAAGCCCCGGGGCTGTCGGTCGGCTACACCTTC
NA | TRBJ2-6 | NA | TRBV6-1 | CASSAGTGLGANVLTF | TGTGCCAGCAGTGCTGGCACAGGGCTAGGGGCCAACGTCCTGACTTTC
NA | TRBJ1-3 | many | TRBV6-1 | CASRRQISGNTIYF | TGTGCCAGCAGACGACAGATCTCTGGAAACACCATATATTTT
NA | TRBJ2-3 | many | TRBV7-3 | CASSLYVQRGTDTQYF | TGTGCCAGCAGCTTATATGTCCAGCGAGGCACAGATACGCAGTATTTT
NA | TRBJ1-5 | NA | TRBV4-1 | CASSQDIVGNQPQHF | TGCGCCAGCAGCCAAGACATAGTAGGAAATCAGCCTCAGCATTTT
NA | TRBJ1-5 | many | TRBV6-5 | CASSYRETNQPQHF | TGTGCCAGCAGTTACAGGGAAACGAATCAGCCCCAGCATTTT
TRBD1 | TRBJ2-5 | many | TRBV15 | CATSPGGQETQYF | TGTGCCACCAGTCCAGGGGGCCAAGAGACCCAGTACTTC
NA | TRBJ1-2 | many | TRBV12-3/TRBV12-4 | CASSLGSIRYTF | TGTGCCAGCAGTTTAGGGTCTATTCGCTACACCTTC
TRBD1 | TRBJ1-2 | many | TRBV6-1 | CASSAWTGGYTF | TGTGCCAGCAGTGCATGGACAGGGGGCTACACCTTC
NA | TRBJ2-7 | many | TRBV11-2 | CASSLAKPDEQYF | TGTGCCAGCAGCTTAGCAAAGCCGGACGAGCAGTACTTC
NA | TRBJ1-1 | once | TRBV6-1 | CASSEWGPTEAFF | TGTGCCAGCAGTGAATGGGGTCCTACTGAAGCTTTCTTT
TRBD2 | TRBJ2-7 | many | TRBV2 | CASSQRDPYEQYF | TGTGCCAGCAGTCAGCGGGATCCCTACGAGCAGTACTTC
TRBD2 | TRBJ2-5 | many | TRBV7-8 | CASSLSRGDPKETQYF | TGTGCCAGCAGCTTATCGCGGGGGGACCCAAAAGAGACCCAGTACTTC
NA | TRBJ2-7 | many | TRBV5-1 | CASRDTLYEQYF | TGCGCCAGCCGGGACACTCTGTACGAGCAGTACTTC
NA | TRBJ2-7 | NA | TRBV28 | CASSWTAQSEQYF | TGTGCCAGCAGTTGGACAGCTCAAAGCGAGCAGTACTTC
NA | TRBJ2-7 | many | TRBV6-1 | CASSLNPGLTYEQYF | TGTGCCAGCAGTCTCAATCCGGGACTCACCTACGAGCAGTACTTC
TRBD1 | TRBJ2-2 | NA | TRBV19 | CASRSLTPDREIAGELFF | TGTGCCAGTAGGTCATTAACCCCAGACAGGGAGATAGCCGGGGAGCTGTTTTTT
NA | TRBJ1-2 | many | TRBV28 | CASSSDPYGYTF | TGTGCCAGCAGCTCAGATCCTTATGGCTACACCTTC
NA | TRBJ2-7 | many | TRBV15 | CATSRGSSYEQYF | TGTGCCACCAGCAGGGGCAGCTCCTACGAGCAGTACTTC
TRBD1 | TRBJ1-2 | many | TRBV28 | CASSSPSSGGGYGYTF | TGTGCCAGCAGTTCACCCTCCTCAGGGGGGGGATATGGCTACACCTTC
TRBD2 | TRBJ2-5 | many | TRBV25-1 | CASSESLPGGRYQETQYF | TGTGCCAGCAGTGAATCCCTCCCCGGGGGGAGGTACCAAGAGACCCAGTACTTC
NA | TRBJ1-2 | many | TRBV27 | CASSGGDNGYTF | TGTGCCAGCAGTGGCGGGGACAATGGCTACACCTTC
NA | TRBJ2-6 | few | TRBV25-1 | CASSESGAAAGANVLTF | TGTGCCAGCAGTGAATCGGGCGCTGCAGCCGGGGCCAACGTCCTGACTTTC
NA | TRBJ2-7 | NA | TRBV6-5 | CASSTQTPIEQYF | TGTGCCAGCAGTACTCAGACACCTATCGAGCAGTACTTC
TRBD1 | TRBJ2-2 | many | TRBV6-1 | CASSEEGTGVHGELFF | TGTGCCAGCAGTGAGGAGGGGACAGGGGTTCACGGGGAGCTGTTTTTT
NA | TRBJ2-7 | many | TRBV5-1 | CASSLPKGNYEQYF | TGCGCCAGCAGCTTGCCAAAGGGTAACTACGAGCAGTACTTC
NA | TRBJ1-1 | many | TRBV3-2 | CASSQDHGGDTEAFF | TGTGCCAGCAGCCAAGATCACGGGGGAGACACTGAAGCTTTCTTT
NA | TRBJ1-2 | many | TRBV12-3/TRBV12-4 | CASSSRSHIYGYTF | TGTGCCAGCAGCTCCCGGTCCCACATCTATGGCTACACCTTC
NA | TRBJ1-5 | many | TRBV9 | CASSVAGGKNQPQHF | TGTGCCAGCAGCGTAGCTGGGGGGAAGAATCAGCCCCAGCATTTT
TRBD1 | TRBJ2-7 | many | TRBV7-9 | CASRDRGNEQYF | TGTGCCAGCAGAGACAGGGGAAACGAGCAGTACTTC
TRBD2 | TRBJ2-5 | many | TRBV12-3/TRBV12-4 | CASSMAASGARGSQYF | TGTGCCAGCTCAATGGCGGCTAGCGGGGCTCGTGGGTCCCAGTACTTC
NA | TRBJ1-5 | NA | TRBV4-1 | CASSQDRTDGQPQHF | TGCGCCAGCAGCCAAGATAGGACGGACGGCCAGCCCCAGCATTTT
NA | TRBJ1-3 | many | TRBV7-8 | CASSRDFPSGNTIYF | TGTGCCAGCAGCCGGGACTTTCCCTCTGGAAACACCATATATTTT
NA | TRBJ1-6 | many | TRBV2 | CASSLARGFYNSPLHF | TGTGCCAGCAGTTTGGCCAGGGGTTTCTATAATTCACCCCTCCACTTT
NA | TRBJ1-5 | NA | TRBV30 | CAWSVRANQPQHF | TGTGCCTGGAGCGTCAGGGCCAATCAGCCCCAGCATTTT
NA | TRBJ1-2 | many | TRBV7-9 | CASSLSGGRNYGYTF | TGTGCCAGCAGCTTATCGGGGGGCCGGAACTATGGCTACACCTTC
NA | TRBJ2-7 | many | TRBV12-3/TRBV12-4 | CASSYSEYEQYF | TGTGCCAGCAGTTACTCGGAATACGAGCAGTACTTC
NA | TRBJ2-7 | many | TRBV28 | CASRPRTGAFYEQYF | TGTGCCAGCAGACCTCGGACTGGCGCATTCTACGAGCAGTACTTC
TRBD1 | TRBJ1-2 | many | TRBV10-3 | CAISVGQGNGYTF | TGTGCCATCAGTGTGGGACAGGGGAATGGCTACACCTTC
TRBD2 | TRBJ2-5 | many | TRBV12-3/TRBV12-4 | CATKSWTSGEETQYF | TGTGCCACCAAGTCGTGGACTAGCGGGGAAGAGACCCAGTACTTC
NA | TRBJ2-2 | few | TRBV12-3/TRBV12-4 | CASSFQTVNTGELFF | TGTGCCAGCAGTTTTCAGACAGTGAACACCGGGGAGCTGTTTTTT